This T cell receptor (beta chain) was sequenced in a study of T cells after yellow fever vaccination. TCRdb passed the 5' RACE reads through MiXCR, listing each CDR3 protein once. The data contain a few hundred thousand distinct CDR3 sequences, 4.1% of them singletons. This clonotype was observed at least ten times. This TCR was sampled from a man aged 18 to 30 who received the YFV17D yellow fever vaccine. The sample was PBMCs, taken 5 days after the yellow fever booster vaccination.

CDR3 sequence: CASSSGLYEQYF. CDR3 DNA: TGCGCCAGCAGCTCGGGCCTCTACGAGCAGTACTTC. The chain has TRBV5-1 and TRBJ2-7, with D unresolved. Trimming removed 3 bases at V and 3 bases at J, with 7 bases between. In germline, CDR1 is SGHRS, CDR2 YFSETQ. This CDR3 is built from 12 residues.